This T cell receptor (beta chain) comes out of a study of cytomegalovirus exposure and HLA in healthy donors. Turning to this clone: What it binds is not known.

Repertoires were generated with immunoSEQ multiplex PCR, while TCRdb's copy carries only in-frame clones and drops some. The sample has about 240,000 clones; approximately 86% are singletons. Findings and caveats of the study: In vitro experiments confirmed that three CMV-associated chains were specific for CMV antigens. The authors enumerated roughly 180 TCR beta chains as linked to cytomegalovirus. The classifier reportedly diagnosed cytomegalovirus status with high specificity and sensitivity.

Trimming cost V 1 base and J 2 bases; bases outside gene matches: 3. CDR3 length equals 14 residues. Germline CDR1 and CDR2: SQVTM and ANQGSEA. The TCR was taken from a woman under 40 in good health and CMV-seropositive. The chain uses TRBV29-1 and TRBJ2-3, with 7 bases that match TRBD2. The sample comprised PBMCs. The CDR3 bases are TGCAGCGTTGAAGCGCGACTAGCCACAGATACGCAGTATTTT. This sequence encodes CSVEARLATDTQYF.